This T cell receptor beta chain was sequenced during a study of regulatory T cells in long-lasting Graves disease. The sample's time point: newly diagnosed GD, antithyroid drugs for less than 3 months. Researchers made the TCR library from RNA that was extracted from PBMCs. Germline V gene data show CDR1 as PRHDT and CDR2 as FYEKMQ (reference sequence). With 1 base removed from V and 1 base from J, the gap between germline ends came to 16 bases. This CDR3 spans 17 amino acids. Arm-PCR of CDR3 regions and iRepertoire HTBI primers were the basis on which TCR beta libraries were built. A single record per CDR3 protein comes from TCRdb applying MiXCR to the multiplex PCR reads. Of around 450,000 distinct CDR3 sequences listed, 15% are singletons. The same data also went into a second study, on T cells in Graves' hyperthyroidism and ophthalmopathy. That work contributes: In making diagnoses, clinical symptoms, serum thyroxine and TRAb, thyroid ultrasound and orbital computed tomography were all used. The blood repertoire included most of the expanded thyroid clonotypes above 0.001.

Sequenced here: peripheral blood mononuclear cells (PBMCs), sampled at new diagnosis, from a patient treated with antithyroid drugs. The source is a woman aged 25 to 45 with Graves disease. The chain has TRBV13 and TRBJ1-2, with D possibly matching TRBD1 (5 bases). CDR3 DNA: TGTGCCAGCAGCTTAGATAAAGCGGACAAACTTAACTATGGCTACACCTTC. It translates to CASSLDKADKLNYGYTF.